This T cell receptor (beta chain) was documented in a study of T cells after yellow fever vaccination. Findings and caveats of the study: At 95% to 97% for CD4 and around 91% for CD8, most primary-vaccination clones showed up again after the booster. Secondary responses were weaker yet peaked faster, day 5 versus 15.

A remark on this clonotype: Its antigen remains unknown.

CDR1 and CDR2 (germline): DFQATT, SNEGSKA (reference sequence). The CDR3 loop spans 15 amino acids. Trimming removed 3 bases from V and 3 bases from J; junction bases left unmatched: 8. The TCR cDNA carried a universal primer site and UMIs from 5'RACE template switching. Each CDR3 protein is one row after TCRdb ran MiXCR on the 5' RACE reads. The data contain hundreds of thousands of distinct CDR3 sequences, about 12% of them singletons. This chain uses TRBV20-1 with TRBJ2-5; 9 nucleotides line up with TRBD2. The starting material was PBMCs, obtained on the day of the yellow fever booster vaccination. The source is a man aged 25-45 years who received the YFV17D yellow fever vaccine. CDR3 nucleotides: TGCAGTGCTAGGATCACTAGCGGGTCCAAAGAGACCCAGTACTTC. Encoded protein: CSARITSGSKETQYF.